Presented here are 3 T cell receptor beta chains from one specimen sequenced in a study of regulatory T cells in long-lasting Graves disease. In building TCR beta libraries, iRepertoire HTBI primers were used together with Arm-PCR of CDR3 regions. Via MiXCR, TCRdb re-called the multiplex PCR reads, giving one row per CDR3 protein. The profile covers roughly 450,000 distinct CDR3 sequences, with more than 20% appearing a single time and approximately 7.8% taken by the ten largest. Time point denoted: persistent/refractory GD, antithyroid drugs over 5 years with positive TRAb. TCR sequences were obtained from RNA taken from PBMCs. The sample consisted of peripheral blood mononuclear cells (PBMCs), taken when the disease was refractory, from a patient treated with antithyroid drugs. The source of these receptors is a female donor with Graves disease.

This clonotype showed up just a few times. The CDR3 DNA reads TGTGCCATCAGGCCCCTAGCTAACTATGGCTACACCTTC. This encodes CAIRPLANYGYTF. The genes are TRBV10-3 and TRBJ1-2; D is undetermined. Germline V gives CDR1 ENHRY, CDR2 SYGVKD. Trimming removed 6 bases at V and 0 bases at J, with 8 bases between. This CDR3 is built from 13 residues.

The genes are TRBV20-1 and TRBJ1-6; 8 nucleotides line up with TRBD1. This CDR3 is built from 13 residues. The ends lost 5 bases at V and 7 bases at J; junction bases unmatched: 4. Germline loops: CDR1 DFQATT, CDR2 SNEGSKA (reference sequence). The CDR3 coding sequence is TGCAGTGCTCGGACAGGGTTGAATTCACCCCTCCACTTT. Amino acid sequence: CSARTGLNSPLHF.

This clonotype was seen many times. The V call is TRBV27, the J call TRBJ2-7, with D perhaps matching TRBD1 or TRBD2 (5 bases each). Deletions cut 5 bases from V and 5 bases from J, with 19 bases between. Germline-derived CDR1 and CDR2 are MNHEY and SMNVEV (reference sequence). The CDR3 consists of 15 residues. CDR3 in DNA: TGTGCCAGCAGTGACCCCGGGACCCCGGCCGACGAGCAGTACTTC. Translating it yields CASSDPGTPADEQYF.